The rows below give T cell receptor beta chains drawn from one sample of a study of blood T cell repertoires in COVID-19. Sequenced by immunoSEQ multiplex PCR; TCRdb stores in-frame clones only, minus some. The sample has 350,000 to 400,000 clones, roughly 90% seen once. The sample was PBMCs or T cells enriched from blood (not recorded which). The source of these receptors is a woman aged 40 to 50 who had been exposed to COVID-19. CDR3s include the opening cysteine and the closing phenylalanine or tryptophan. The D gene is left open where the match is weak. Clone size is given for some rows only: seen once, a few or many times, or a class if the clone is expanded.

v_gene,abundance,d_gene,j_gene,len,CDR3aa
TRBV18,-,TRBD1,TRBJ2-7,13,CASSPRQGDEQYF
TRBV7-9,-,TRBD1,TRBJ1-1,11,CAGQGKAEAFF
TRBV6-2/TRBV6-3,-,TRBD1,TRBJ2-1,16,CASSSARQGSTNEQFF
TRBV4-3,-,-,TRBJ2-7,16,CASSQDRASQSYEQYF
TRBV6-2/TRBV6-3,-,-,TRBJ2-1,14,CASSYSEYGNEQFF
TRBV19,-,TRBD1,TRBJ2-7,17,CASSILPGQGVIYEQYF
TRBV3-1/TRBV3-2,-,-,TRBJ2-2,12,CASSPGTGELFF
TRBV4-3,-,TRBD1,TRBJ1-2,15,CASSPHEQGGDGYTF
TRBV10-3,-,-,TRBJ1-2,14,CAISERERTYGYTF
TRBV5-1,-,TRBD2,TRBJ2-3,17,CASSLVSGGISTDTQYF
TRBV29-1,-,-,TRBJ2-5,12,CSVGTSQETQYF
TRBV5-6,-,TRBD1,TRBJ1-6,15,CASSPGTANNSPLHF
TRBV18,-,TRBD1,TRBJ2-7,14,CASSPQTGPYEQYF
TRBV30,-,-,TRBJ2-6,15,CAWSVGAPGANVLTF
TRBV6-5,few,TRBD1,TRBJ2-5,12,CASKQGRETQYF
TRBV5-1,once,TRBD2,TRBJ2-1,14,CASSGLAGNNEQFF
TRBV18,-,TRBD2,TRBJ2-1,17,CASSPPGLAGGYNEQFF
TRBV18,-,TRBD1,TRBJ2-5,15,CASSYATGHEETQYF
TRBV30,once,TRBD1,TRBJ1-4,14,CAWSQGQLQEKLFF
TRBV27,-,TRBD1,TRBJ2-4,19,CASSSLLTPGGRAKNIQYF
TRBV18,-,-,TRBJ2-7,13,CASSTIPGVEQYF
TRBV24-1,-,TRBD1,TRBJ1-2,13,CATSPGQGNGYTF
TRBV10-3,once,TRBD1,TRBJ2-7,12,CATQGVGYEQYF
TRBV20-1,-,-,TRBJ1-4,10,CSARNKGQFF
TRBV5-4,-,TRBD2,TRBJ2-1,18,CASSLELAGARTYNEQFF
TRBV2,-,TRBD2,TRBJ2-1,14,CASNGGGSGNEQFF
TRBV19,-,TRBD1,TRBJ1-1,19,CASSGTLGQNPYFRTEAFF
TRBV19,-,TRBD1,TRBJ2-2,17,CASSIVGGTGRSGELFF
TRBV9,-,-,TRBJ2-1,15,CASSFSSGRDNEQFF
TRBV9,once,TRBD1,TRBJ2-3,16,CASSIRGTALLDTQYF
TRBV7-3,-,-,TRBJ1-2,16,CASSLGTSPTGGGYTF
TRBV18,once,TRBD2,TRBJ2-7,15,CASSPSAGGFYEQYF
TRBV5-1,-,TRBD1,TRBJ2-3,14,CASSLAGGLDTQYF
TRBV6-5,few,-,TRBJ1-6,15,CASTRTAIYNSPLHF
TRBV9,-,-,TRBJ1-3,16,CASSALDSYSGNTIYF
TRBV19,-,TRBD2,TRBJ2-1,17,CASSRLAGTSSYNEQFF
TRBV3-1/TRBV3-2,-,TRBD1,TRBJ1-5,15,CASSQDLRGPQPQHF